The entry below describes one T cell receptor beta chain. Its antigen is not known. This specimen belongs to a study of beta chain features in type 1 diabetes. Study-wide points: Type 1 diabetes patients had moderately but significantly shorter TCRB CDR3s in all four CD4+ subsets. Within patients, naive, central memory and Treg TCRB repertoires seemed more similar than within healthy donors.

Sequencing targeted expressed TCRB transcripts, as all isolated RNA had been reverse transcribed. Profiled with immunoSEQ multiplex PCR; TCRdb holds only in-frame clones, not every one. The sample comprises 300,000 to 400,000 clones, around 10% of which are singletons, and approximately 0.6% rests with the top ten. The J segment lost 4 bases and the V segment lost 7 bases, leaving 5 bases of the junction unmatched. The CDR3 loop spans 14 amino acids. Germline CDR1 is MDHEN and CDR2 is SYDVKM. The sequenced material came from central memory CD4+ T cells from blood. This TCR derives from a man aged 30 to 39 with type 1 diabetes. This chain uses TRBV28 with TRBJ1-2, with 11 bases matching TRBD1. The CDR3 sequence: CASNGQGAGYGYTF. CDR3 DNA: TGTGCCAGCAATGGACAGGGGGCTGGCTATGGCTACACCTTC.